The 31 T cell receptor beta chains below come from one sample, sequenced in a study of cytomegalovirus exposure and HLA in healthy donors. PCR primers comprised 60 Vbeta and 13 Jbeta primers. Using immunoSEQ multiplex PCR, the repertoire was profiled, and TCRdb retains in-frame clones only, with some absent. The table has some 200,000 clones, about four fifths seen once. The source material was PBMCs. The receptors stem from a woman aged 18-29 years in good health and CMV-seronegative.

A few counts support this clone. CDR3 sequence (DNA): TGTGCCAGCAGCCTAGGGGGCGGCGTGTGGCATTTT. Protein: CASSLGGGVWHF. The chain combines TRBV7-9 with TRBJ1-5, with 7 nucleotides matching TRBD1. Unmatched junction bases numbered 10, after V lost 5 bases and J lost 15 bases. CDR3 length equals 12 residues. The V gene's germline CDR1 is SEHNR and CDR2 FQNEAQ (reference sequence).

The chain is built from TRBV7-9 and TRBJ2-1; the D gene is possibly TRBD2 (6 bases). The CDR3 contains 15 residues. Trimming took off 0 bases at V and 4 bases at J, with 10 bases between the two ends. The germline V gene has CDR1 SEHNR and CDR2 FQNEAQ (reference sequence). The CDR3 bases are TGTGCCAGCAGCTTAGCTCCTGGGGGGTACAATGAGCAGTTCTTC. It specifies CASSLAPGGYNEQFF.

The chain couples TRBV11-2 to TRBJ2-5; the match to TRBD1 covers 8 bases. Trimming took 6 bases from V and 5 from J; bases not matched to a gene: 11. Germline CDR1 is SGHAT and CDR2 is FQNNGV. The CDR3 runs 15 residues. The CDR3 nucleotides read TGTGCCAGCAGTTCAACGACAGGGGTTGGGGAGACCCAGTACTTC. Protein sequence: CASSSTTGVGETQYF.

The chain employs TRBV19 and TRBJ2-1; 8 bases fit TRBD2. Germline lookup yields CDR1 LNHDA and CDR2 SQIVND (reference sequence). The CDR3 consists of 15 residues. V dropped 3 bases and J dropped 9; count of bases not matched to a gene: 10. The DNA for the CDR3 is TGTGCCAGTAGTATGGTAGCGGGATTGGGGACTGAGCAGTTCTTC. Protein sequence: CASSMVAGLGTEQFF.

This clone has only a few counts. The rearrangement joins TRBV7-8 to TRBJ2-3; possible D gene TRBD2, 6 bases. Germline lookup yields CDR1 SGHVS and CDR2 FQNEAQ. The CDR3 has 15 amino acids. Trimming removed 3 bases from V and 6 bases from J, with 16 bases in between. The CDR3 DNA reads TGTGCCAGCAGCTTGCCCCCTGGCGCGGGGGATACGCAGTATTTT. Protein sequence: CASSLPPGAGDTQYF.

V is TRBV6-5 and J is TRBJ1-1; D remains unclear. Germline V lookup: CDR1 MNHEY, CDR2 SVGAGI. Trimming took off 6 bases at V and 4 bases at J, with 18 bases between the two ends. CDR3 length: 15 amino acids. The DNA for the CDR3 is TGTGCCAGCAGCTCTTCAGCCAGGAGGGCCACTGAAGCTTTCTTT. It translates to CASSSSARRATEAFF.

The chain combines TRBV4-3 with TRBJ2-1; D may be TRBD2 (6 bases). V was clipped by 2 bases and J by 5 bases, with 13 bases between them. Germline V CDR1 and CDR2: LGHNA, YSLEER. The CDR3 is made up of 15 amino acids. The CDR3 loop is CASSQLLATNNEQFF. CDR3 in DNA: TGCGCCAGCAGCCAATTGCTAGCGACGAACAATGAGCAGTTCTTC.

This clone showed up just a few times. The chain combines TRBV29-1 with TRBJ2-3; 7 bases are a match to TRBD2. The CDR3 consists of 17 residues. Germline V gene sequence: CDR1 SQVTM, CDR2 ANQGSEA. Trimming cost V 4 bases and J 3 bases; bases outside gene matches: 16. The CDR3 protein is CSVGVGGPVYITDTQYF. As DNA, the CDR3 is TGCAGCGTTGGTGTGGGAGGGCCCGTTTATATAACAGATACGCAGTATTTT.

The chain uses TRBV12-1 and TRBJ2-2; TRBD2, the D gene given by the table, was not confirmed from the DNA. TRBV12-1 is given as a pseudogene. The CDR3 totals 17 residues. The CDR3 bases are TGTGCCAGCAGCTTTGAGACTAGCGGGAAGAACACCGGGGAGCTGTTTTTT. Translation gives CASSFETSGKNTGELFF.

The V gene is TRBV27, the J gene TRBJ2-5; 8 positions agree with TRBD2. The CDR3 is made up of 14 amino acids. Germline V gives CDR1 MNHEY, CDR2 SMNVEV (reference sequence). V was pared by 5 bases and J by 5 bases, with 7 bases of the junction left unmatched. CDR3 coding DNA: TGTGCCAGCAGTCCTAGCGGGCAGAAGGAGACCCAGTACTTC. Its translation: CASSPSGQKETQYF.

Points on this clone: Because it lacks the conserved phenylalanine or tryptophan at the end, this CDR3 is likely a read error. V is TRBV19 and J is TRBJ1-5; a weak D match, TRBD1 (5 bases). With 3 bases removed from V and 3 bases from J, the gap between germline ends came to 18 bases. Looked up from germline, CDR1 is LNHDA and CDR2 is SQIVND (reference sequence). This CDR3 spans 17 amino acids. The CDR3 nucleotides are TGTGCCAGTAGTATGGGTCGACAGAGCATTCCCAATCAGCCCCAGCATTGT. As protein: CASSMGRQSIPNQPQHC.

The rearrangement links TRBV28 to TRBJ2-7; 7 nucleotides agree with TRBD1. V gave up 5 bases and J gave up 8 bases; unmatched junction bases: 15. Germline values: CDR1 MDHEN, CDR2 SYDVKM. The CDR3 loop spans 15 amino acids. CDR3 in DNA: TGTGCCAGCAGTACGCCCGGGACAGAAGGAAAAAAGCAGTACGTC. Its protein product is CASSTPGTEGKKQYV.

The chain couples TRBV14 to TRBJ2-1; 7 bases align to TRBD2. Germline V gene sequence: CDR1 SGHDN, CDR2 FVKESK. CDR3 length: 15 amino acids. The V and J ends lost 4 bases and 4 bases, in that order; junction bases with no gene match: 7. Here the CDR3 reads CASSLSGAEYNEQFF. The CDR3 nucleotides are TGTGCCAGCAGCCTAAGCGGGGCTGAATACAATGAGCAGTTCTTC.

This clone was counted a few times. One junction end does not reproduce the germline sequence, and a read error may be involved. The rearrangement joins TRBV11-2 to TRBJ1-2; D is perhaps TRBD1 (6 bases). The CDR3 runs to 13 residues. Germline lookup yields CDR1 SGHAT and CDR2 FQNNGV. CDR3 bases: TGTGCCAGCAGCACATCCGCAGGGGACGGCATCTCCTTC. This codes for CASSTSAGDGISF. Using reference TRBV11-2 and TRBJ1-2 for the parts outside the CDR3, the full variable domain is EAGVAQSPRYKIIEKRQSVAFWCNPISGHATLYWYQQILGQGPKLLIQFQNNGVVDDSQLPKDRFSAERLKGVDSTLKIQPAKLEDSAVYLCASSTSAGDGISFGSGTRLTVV.

The chain has TRBV18 and TRBJ2-7; the match to TRBD2 covers 9 bases. Looked up from germline, CDR1 is KGHSH and CDR2 is LQKENI. The CDR3 runs 15 residues. The ends lost 2 bases at V and 0 bases at J; junction bases unmatched: 2. CDR3 in amino acids: CASSPSGGNSYEQYV. The CDR3 DNA is TGTGCCAGCTCACCAAGCGGGGGGAACTCCTACGAGCAGTACGTC.

The chain links TRBV7-9 to TRBJ2-7, with D perhaps matching TRBD2 (5 bases). CDR1 is SEHNR, CDR2 FQNEAQ, per germline (reference sequence). The CDR3 runs 12 residues. The CDR3 is CASSYNSGFFFV. CDR3 DNA sequence: TGTGCCAGCAGCTATAACTCGGGGTTTTTCTTTGTC.

The rearrangement joins TRBV7-2 to TRBJ2-7, with 15 bases identical to TRBD2. V dropped 5 bases and J dropped 5; count of bases not matched to a gene: 4. Germline assignment: CDR1 SGHTA and CDR2 FQGNSA. The CDR3 consists of 15 residues. CDR3 DNA: TGTGCCAGCAGCCAGGGACTAGCGGGAGGTGACGAGCAGTACGTC. Translating gives CASSQGLAGGDEQYV.

The CDR3 loop reads CAWSPWGLAGGPVRKKQFF. The DNA of the CDR3 is TGTGCCTGGAGTCCCTGGGGACTAGCGGGAGGGCCGGTTCGTAAAAAGCAGTTCTTC. This rearrangement joins TRBV30 to TRBJ2-1, with 16 bases aligning to TRBD2. Trimming removed 2 bases from V and 11 bases from J; junction bases left unmatched: 18. The CDR3 has 19 amino acids. Germline V gene sequence: CDR1 GTSNPN, CDR2 SVGIG (reference sequence).

This clone has just a few counts. V gene TRBV5-4 combines with J gene TRBJ2-7, with a weak D call TRBD2 (6 bases). CDR3 length: 11 residues. V lost 1 base and J 7 bases, leaving 6 bases between the germline ends. Per the germline V gene, CDR1 is SGHNT and CDR2 is YYREEE (reference sequence). This CDR3 is CASSLRGEQYF. The CDR3 coding sequence is TGTGCCAGCAGCTTGCGGGGGGAGCAGTACTTC.

The V and J genes are TRBV6-1 and TRBJ2-7; unclear D gene. The CDR3 runs 13 residues. From germline, CDR1 is MNHNS and CDR2 SASEGT. The germline V and J ends were trimmed by 4 bases and 3 bases, with 10 bases remaining between them. The CDR3 loop is CASSARLYYEQYV. CDR3 nucleotides: TGTGCCAGCAGTGCTCGATTATACTACGAGCAGTACGTC.

This sequence joins TRBV7-9 and TRBJ2-1; D is perhaps TRBD1 (5 bases). Trimming left V 3 bases short and J 5 bases short, with 8 bases between. The CDR3 runs 13 residues. Germline-derived CDR1 and CDR2 are SEHNR and FQNEAQ (reference sequence). The CDR3 bases are TGTGCCAGCAGCTTGGGGCCAGACAATGAGCAGTTCTTC. This gives the protein CASSLGPDNEQFF.

Regarding this clone: This same CDR3 is encoded by further DNA sequences in the sample. Here the CDR3 reads CASSPGTGGEKLFF. The CDR3 DNA follows: TGTGCCAGCTCGCCCGGGACAGGTGGGGAAAAACTGTTTTTT. The V and J genes are TRBV18 and TRBJ1-4; 8 bases map to TRBD1. Germline CDR1 is KGHSH and CDR2 is LQKENI. This CDR3 is built from 14 residues. V was pared by 6 bases and J by 8 bases, with 8 bases of the junction left unmatched.

V is TRBV27 and J is TRBJ2-3, with TRBD2 matching over 8 bases. The CDR3 sequence is 15 residues long. J gave up 7 bases and V 3 bases, and 9 bases lay outside the gene matches. Germline V gene data show CDR1 as MNHEY and CDR2 as SMNVEV (reference sequence). The CDR3 DNA sequence: TGTGCCAGCAGTTTTATGGCGGGAGGTCTAAATACGCAGTATTTT. Its protein product is CASSFMAGGLNTQYF.

The rearrangement uses TRBV4-3 and TRBJ1-1; D is perhaps TRBD1 (6 bases). Germline CDR1 is LGHNA and CDR2 is YSLEER. V dropped 4 bases and J dropped 11 bases, with 20 bases sitting between them. The CDR3 totals 14 residues. The CDR3 DNA sequence: TGCGCCAGCAGCCCGGAAAGGCGGGGGCGCGAGGCTTTCTTT. Translated, it gives CASSPERRGREAFF.

The chain couples TRBV7-2 to TRBJ1-2; 11 bases line up with TRBD1. The CDR3 contains 16 residues. The germline V gene has CDR1 SGHTA and CDR2 FQGNSA. Losses at the gene ends were 5 bases for V and 2 bases for J; bases not matched to a gene: 7. The CDR3 loop reads CASSGWDRGGNYGYTF. CDR3 sequence (DNA): TGTGCCAGCAGCGGATGGGACAGGGGGGGAAACTATGGCTACACCTTC.

The chain has TRBV11-2 and TRBJ2-2; 9 bases are a match to TRBD2. The CDR3 consists of 18 residues. Germline V gene sequence: CDR1 SGHAT, CDR2 FQNNGV. V lost 5 bases and J lost 5; bases outside the gene matches: 15. The chain's CDR3 is CASSPFSRREGRTGELFF. CDR3 DNA: TGTGCCAGCAGCCCTTTTTCTCGGCGGGAGGGCCGGACCGGGGAGCTGTTTTTT. The full variable domain, its missing parts supplied by reference TRBV11-2 and TRBJ2-2, is EAGVAQSPRYKIIEKRQSVAFWCNPISGHATLYWYQQILGQGPKLLIQFQNNGVVDDSQLPKDRFSAERLKGVDSTLKIQPAKLEDSAVYLCASSPFSRREGRTGELFFGEGSRLTVL.

The chain employs TRBV27 and TRBJ2-3; a possible D gene is TRBD2 (5 bases). Per the germline V gene, CDR1 is MNHEY and CDR2 is SMNVEV (reference sequence). The CDR3 is made up of 13 amino acids. V was shortened by 5 bases and J by 6 bases, with 12 bases between the two germline ends. The DNA for the CDR3 is TGTGCCAGCAGTACTAGGGTTTTGGATACGCAGTATTTT. It yields the protein CASSTRVLDTQYF.

The CDR3 DNA follows: TGTGCCAGCCACCCCAGACAGGGGGCAAGCGAGCAGTACTTC. Residues: CASHPRQGASEQYF. J is TRBJ2-7 and V is TRBV28; 10 nucleotides match TRBD1. Germline CDR1 MDHEN, CDR2 SYDVKM. The CDR3 spans 14 residues. J was trimmed by 6 bases and V by 8 bases; bases with no gene match: 10.

V and J are TRBV19 and TRBJ2-1; TRBD2 is a possible D gene (7 bases). Germline CDR1 is LNHDA and CDR2 is SQIVND (reference sequence). The CDR3 consists of 15 residues. The V end lost 5 bases, the J end lost 4 bases, and 15 bases lay between the germline ends. The CDR3 bases are TGTGCCAGTAGTTTGGGGGGGCGCGTTTACAATGAGCAGTTCTTC. Residues: CASSLGGRVYNEQFF. The entire variable domain, with the rest obtained from reference TRBV19 and TRBJ2-1, is as follows: DGGITQSPKYLFRKEGQNVTLSCEQNLNHDAMYWYRQDPGQGLRLIYYSQIVNDFQKGDIAEGYSVSREKKESFPLTVTSAQKNPTAFYLCASSLGGRVYNEQFFGPGTRLTVL.

V is TRBV5-1 and J is TRBJ2-5; no reliable D call. Trimming took 2 bases from V and 5 from J, leaving 7 bases between them. CDR1 and CDR2 (germline): SGHRS, YFSETQ. The CDR3 spans 12 residues. The CDR3 DNA is TGCGCCAGCAGCTTCCCCTCGGAGACCCAGTACTTC. Amino acids: CASSFPSETQYF.

Remarks on this clone: At one boundary the junction diverges from the germline segment, which might be a read error. This chain uses TRBV7-9 with TRBJ1-5, with D maybe TRBD1 (6 bases). The CDR3 is made up of 14 amino acids. The germline gives CDR1 SEHNR, CDR2 FQNEAQ (reference sequence). CDR3 residues: CSSSLGGRGQPQHF. CDR3 DNA sequence: TGTTCCAGCAGCTTAGGGGGGAGGGGTCAGCCCCAGCATTTT.